This paragraph reports one T cell receptor beta chain. What this receptor recognizes is not known. No much larger clone is present one base from it, and per-base qualities are unavailable. Set within a cohort of healthcare workers in London, UK, this nested case-control study involved weekly PCR testing of nasopharyngeal swabs along with blood sampling. Healthcare workers were enrolled in the week of the UK lockdown, from 23 to 31 March 2020, and were followed every week for up to 16 weeks. Library method: 5' RACE. TCRdb shows the sequencer as NextSeq 500. Unique molecular identifiers were attached to individual cDNA molecules in the TCR library protocol so that sequencing error and PCR bias could be corrected. TCR alpha and beta chains were both sequenced, and the abundances of alpha and beta sequences in each sample were closely correlated with each other. As for how the authors treated the data: Decombinator V4 was used to annotate TCR sequences for V gene, J gene and CDR3. Expanded TCRs were defined as changing significantly between any two time points under a Poisson model with p below 0.0001. TCR abundances were normalised to the total number of TCRs sequenced in each sample and reported as counts per million. TRAV1-2 paired with TRAJ12, TRAJ20 or TRAJ33 defined MAIT TCRs, while TRAV10 paired with TRAJ18 defined iNKT TCRs. VDJdb, accessed 1 November 2021, was searched for CMV, EBV and SARS-CoV-2 annotated TCRs, excluding TCRs annotated for multiple antigens. The raw public reads went through TCRdb reprocessing: fastp at Q25, MiXCR clone calling, in-frame beta chains kept. Rows are combined by CDR3 protein, so each entry shows the most common genes and DNA. The V and J calls reflect TCRdb's pipeline rather than the authors' work. Here the sample has about 90,000 distinct CDR3 sequences; more than 10% occur a single time. Around 4.3% of the sample rests with the top ten.

This record comes from a study of early T cells in non-severe SARS-CoV-2 infection (dated by TCRdb to about 2021). Turning to the overall study: Because TCR sequencing relied on bulk RNA taken from unsorted whole blood, pairing of alpha and beta chains was not possible.

Results the study describes overall, beyond this receptor: Matching against VDJdb was skewed toward anti-spike CD8 responses, likely underestimated virus-specific expansions, and missed private and CD4 specificities.

The CDR3, from cysteine to phenylalanine, totals 14 residues. The retained sequence is limited to the CDR3, 42 bases, with the frame set at the first base. V is cut by 0 bases and J by 2 bases, and the space between the germline ends is 8 bases. Reading the germline V gene gives CDR1 SGHRS and CDR2 YFSETQ. This clonotype was sampled from an adult who was a healthcare worker with PCR-confirmed SARS-CoV-2 infection or an uninfected control (not recorded which). The sample here was whole blood, taken at baseline. The chain is encoded by TRBV5-1 joined to TRBJ2-5; the D gene lacks a confident call. The DNA sequence is as follows: TGCGCCAGCAGCTTGGCCAGTCCTCAAGAGACCCAGTACTTC. Protein translation: CASSLASPQETQYF.